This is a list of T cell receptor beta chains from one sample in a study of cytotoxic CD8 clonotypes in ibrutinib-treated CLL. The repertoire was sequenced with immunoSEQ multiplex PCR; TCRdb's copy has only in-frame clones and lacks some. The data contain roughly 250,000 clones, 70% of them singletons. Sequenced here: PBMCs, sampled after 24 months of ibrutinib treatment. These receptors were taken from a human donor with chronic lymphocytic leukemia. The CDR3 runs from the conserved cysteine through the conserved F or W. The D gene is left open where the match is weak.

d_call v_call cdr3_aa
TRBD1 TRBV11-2 CASSFGDRGTDTQYF
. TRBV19 CASSAGSLGEKLFF
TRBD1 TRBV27 CASSPRGRLPTDTQYF
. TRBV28 CASSLPLQGDWISNQPQHF
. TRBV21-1 CASSNTGAQANYGYTF
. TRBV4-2 CASSRGGSIDKNIQYF
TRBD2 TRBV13 CASTLTSGTNTGELFF
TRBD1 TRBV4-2 CASSPGQGWTGELFF
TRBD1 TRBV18 CASSGTGGRQPQHF
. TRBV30 CAWSVGLAGHNEQFF
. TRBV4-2 CASSQDLEGSDTQYF
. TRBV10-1 CASSLGGSGTEAFF
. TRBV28 CASSFTGAGEQYF
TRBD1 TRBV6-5 CASSYGTGIYEQYF
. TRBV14 CASSQEWGSYEQYF
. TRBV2 CASSPALSGANVLTF
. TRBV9 CASSSDWYEQYF
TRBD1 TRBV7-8 CASSSRDSLSEQYF
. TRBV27 CASSLSIGDLGYEQYF
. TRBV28 CASSLTVYSNQPQHF
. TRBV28 CASSSPVGKDEQYF
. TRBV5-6 CASSLAGEGNQPQHF
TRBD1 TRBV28 CASSFLGQGQGKLFF
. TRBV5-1 CASSLDVPSYNEQFF
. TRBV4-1 CASSQDKPYGYTF
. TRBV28 CASAPGWGEKLFF
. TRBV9 CASSPLLAQTRDEQFF
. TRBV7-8 CASSQSEGLQETQYF
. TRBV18 CASSEGTEAFF
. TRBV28 CASSDTSTDTQYF
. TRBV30 CAWMYDGVLEDTQYF
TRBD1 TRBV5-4 CASSSKLGTGSQEQYF
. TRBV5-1 CASSLGGRLYNEQFF
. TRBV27 CASSLTGGNQPQHF
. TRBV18 CASSPLRDTEAFF
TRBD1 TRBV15 CATSRGTGGRYEQYF
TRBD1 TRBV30 CAWSGHIRGPGGEKLFF
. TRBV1 CTSSHSGRVGYNEQFF
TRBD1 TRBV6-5 CASSGTDNEQFF
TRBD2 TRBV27 CASHYRGGGRGIYEQYF
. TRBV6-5 CASKRQPRWETQYF
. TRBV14 CASSQGRGTPLHF